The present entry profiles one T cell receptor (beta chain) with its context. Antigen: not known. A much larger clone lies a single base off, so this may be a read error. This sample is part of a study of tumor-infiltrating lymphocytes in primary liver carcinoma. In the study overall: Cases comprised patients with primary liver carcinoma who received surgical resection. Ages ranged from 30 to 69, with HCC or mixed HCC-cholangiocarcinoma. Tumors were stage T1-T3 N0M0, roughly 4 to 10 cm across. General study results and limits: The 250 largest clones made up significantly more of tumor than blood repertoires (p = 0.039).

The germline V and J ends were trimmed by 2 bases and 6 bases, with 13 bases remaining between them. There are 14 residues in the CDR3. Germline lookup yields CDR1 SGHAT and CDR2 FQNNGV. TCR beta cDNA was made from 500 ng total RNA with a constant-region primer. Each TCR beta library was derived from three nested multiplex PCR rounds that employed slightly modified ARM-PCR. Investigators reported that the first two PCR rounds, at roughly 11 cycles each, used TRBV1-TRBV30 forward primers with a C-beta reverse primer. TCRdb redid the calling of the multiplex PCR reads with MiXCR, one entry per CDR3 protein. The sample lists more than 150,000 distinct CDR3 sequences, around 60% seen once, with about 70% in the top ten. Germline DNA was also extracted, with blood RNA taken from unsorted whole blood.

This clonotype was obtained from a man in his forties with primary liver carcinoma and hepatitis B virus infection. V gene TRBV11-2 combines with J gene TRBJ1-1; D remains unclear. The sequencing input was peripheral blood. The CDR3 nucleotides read TGTGCCAGCAGCTTATCGGGGTTTGGGTCTGAAGCTTTCTTT. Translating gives CASSLSGFGSEAFF.